The next 26 T cell receptor beta chains were all read from a single sample in a study of CD8+CD57+ T cells in acquired aplastic anemia. Those patients picked for sequencing had displayed CD8+CD57+ cell expansion on flow cytometry. The use of genomic DNA as template underpinned the TCR beta VDJ and CDR3 profiling. TCRdb re-called the reads with MiXCR, one entry per CDR3 protein. The sample contains 200,000 to 250,000 distinct CDR3 sequences, roughly 60% of which appear only once. Specimen: sorted CD4+, CD8+, or CD8+CD57+ T cells (not recorded which) from PBMCs. The receptors derive from a human donor with aplastic anemia.

This chain connects TRBV19 to TRBJ2-3; TRBD2 aligns across 8 bases. This CDR3 has 13 amino acids. Trimming cost V 8 bases and J 2 bases; bases outside gene matches: 3. Germline-derived CDR1 and CDR2 are LNHDA and SQIVND (reference sequence). The chain's CDR3 is CASAGGYTDTQYF. CDR3 bases: TGTGCCAGTGCGGGGGGCTACACAGATACGCAGTATTTT.

This clonotype was counted between two and nine times. This chain uses TRBV7-8 with TRBJ2-1; maybe TRBD2 (5 bases). Germline CDR1 is SGHVS and CDR2 is FQNEAQ. Trimming cost V 4 bases and J 6 bases, with 19 bases left between them. CDR3 length: 16 amino acids. The CDR3 DNA follows: TGTGCCAGCAGCTCCAAAATCGGGCCTAGCCCCAATGAGCAGTTCTTC. It codes for CASSSKIGPSPNEQFF.

This chain connects TRBV20-1 to TRBJ2-1, with 9 bases that match TRBD2. CDR3 length: 16 amino acids. Per germline, CDR1 DFQATT and CDR2 SNEGSKA (reference sequence). The V segment lost 1 base and the J segment 2 bases; nucleotides outside the gene matches: 6. CDR3 in DNA: TGCAGTGCTAGAGGGCTTAGCGGGGGAGCCTACAATGAGCAGTTCTTC. It codes for CSARGLSGGAYNEQFF.

This clonotype has more than one count but fewer than ten. V usage is TRBV9 and J usage is TRBJ1-1; perhaps TRBD1 as D (5 bases). Trimming stripped 3 bases from V and 11 bases from J, with 14 bases between. CDR1 SGDLS and CDR2 YYNGEE come from the germline V gene. The CDR3 length is 12 residues. The CDR3 nucleotides read TGTGCCAGCAGCGGCGGGGCCGGCGAGGCTTTCTTT. This codes for CASSGGAGEAFF.

The CDR3 loop is CSARDPGGSGELFF. The CDR3 bases are TGCAGTGCTAGAGACCCAGGGGGGTCCGGGGAGCTGTTTTTT. The rearrangement links TRBV20-1 to TRBJ2-2; possible D gene TRBD1, 7 bases. The CDR3 loop spans 14 amino acids. Per the germline V gene, CDR1 is DFQATT and CDR2 is SNEGSKA (reference sequence). V dropped 0 bases and J dropped 6 bases, with 11 bases sitting between them.

V gene TRBV6-6 combines with J gene TRBJ1-4; D might be TRBD1 (5 bases). With 11 bases removed from V and 0 bases from J, the gap between germline ends came to 10 bases. Germline V gene data show CDR1 as MNHNY and CDR2 as SVGAGI (reference sequence). The CDR3 covers 13 residues. CDR3 sequence (DNA): TGTGCCGGCCGGACAACAACTAATGAAAAACTGTTTTTT. This gives the protein CAGRTTTNEKLFF.

The table lists this clonotype with a count of one. The rearrangement uses TRBV5-1 and TRBJ1-4; tentative D call: TRBD1 (6 bases). V gave up 1 base and J gave up 6 bases, with 10 bases separating them. The CDR3 consists of 14 residues. Germline loops: CDR1 SGHRS, CDR2 YFSETQ. In DNA, the CDR3 is TGCGCCAGCAGCTTGACCAGGGGAGATGAAAAACTGTTTTTT. Amino acids: CASSLTRGDEKLFF.

V is TRBV20-1 and J is TRBJ2-1; 9 positions agree with TRBD1. V lost 6 bases to trimming and J lost 15 bases; unmatched junction nucleotides: 9. CDR3 length: 11 amino acids. The germline CDR1 and CDR2 sequences are DFQATT and SNEGSKA (reference sequence). CDR3 protein: CSARPGQGMFF. As DNA, the CDR3 is TGCAGTGCCAGGCCGGGACAGGGTATGTTCTTC.

Of note for this clonotype: Without the conserved terminal phenylalanine or tryptophan, this CDR3 likely stems from a read error. The V and J genes are TRBV24-1 and TRBJ1-1; possibly TRBD1 for D (5 bases). The CDR3 covers 16 residues. V was pared by 2 bases and J by 8 bases, with 20 bases between. Germline V gives CDR1 KGHDR, CDR2 SFDVKD. For the CDR3, the DNA is TGTGCCACCAGTGATTCCGGCGGGGGTCCTATCGCCGAAGCTTTCCTT. It translates to CATSDSGGGPIAEAFL.

The J gene is TRBJ2-5, the V gene TRBV12-3 or TRBV12-4; the D gene is possibly TRBD2 (5 bases). CDR3 length: 14 amino acids. V gave up 3 bases and J gave up 1 base, with 9 bases separating them. The CDR3 sequence: CASSFGEFQETQYF. Here the CDR3 DNA reads TGTGCCAGCAGTTTCGGGGAGTTCCAAGAGACCCAGTACTTC.

The V call is TRBV10-3, the J call TRBJ2-5; D is possibly TRBD1 (5 bases). The CDR3 spans 15 residues. The V and J ends lost 0 bases and 2 bases respectively, with 10 bases between them. CDR1 is ENHRY, CDR2 SYGVKD, per germline. The CDR3 sequence: CAISESAGPQETQYF. The CDR3 nucleotides are TGTGCCATCAGTGAGTCGGCAGGGCCGCAAGAGACCCAGTACTTC.

The genes are TRBV10-3 and TRBJ2-7, with D tentatively TRBD1 or TRBD2 (6 bases each). Germline V gives CDR1 ENHRY, CDR2 SYGVKD. V lost 6 bases, J lost 4 bases, and 16 bases lay in between. CDR3 size: 14 residues. The CDR3 sequence: CAISSGDWTYEQYF. The CDR3, as DNA: TGTGCCATCAGCTCAGGGGACTGGACTTACGAGCAGTACTTC.

This clonotype was seen just once. The V call is TRBV5-4, the J call TRBJ2-5; D gene uncertain. This CDR3 is built from 13 residues. Germline V gives CDR1 SGHNT, CDR2 YYREEE (reference sequence). Trimming removed 4 bases from V and 5 bases from J, with 12 bases in between. DNA for the CDR3: TGTGCCAGCAGCATCTCGGTCGGGGAGACCCAGTACTTC. This encodes CASSISVGETQYF.

CDR3: CASSAIRTGGRGNQPQHF. The CDR3 nucleotides read TGTGCCAGCAGCGCAATACGGACAGGGGGACGGGGCAATCAGCCCCAGCATTTT. The rearrangement joins TRBV2 to TRBJ1-5; 10 bases agree with TRBD1. Germline-derived CDR1 and CDR2 are SNHLY and FYNNEI. The CDR3 covers 18 residues. Trimming cost V 6 bases and J 2 bases; bases outside gene matches: 13. The full variable domain, rest sourced from reference TRBV2 and TRBJ1-5, is EPEVTQTPSHQVTQMGQEVILRCVPISNHLYFYWYRQILGQKVEFLVSFYNNEISEKSEIFDDQFSVERPDGSNFTLKIRSTKLEDSAMYFCASSAIRTGGRGNQPQHFGDGTRLSIL.

This clonotype appeared once. The CDR3 spells CASSFARSGYEQYF. In DNA, the CDR3 is TGTGCCAGCAGTTTTGCGCGATCGGGCTACGAGCAGTACTTC. The chain links TRBV5-6 to TRBJ2-7; no clear D gene. Trimming stripped 5 bases from V and 3 bases from J, with 15 bases between. The CDR3 is made up of 14 amino acids. CDR1 SGHDT and CDR2 YYEEEE come from the germline V gene.

This clonotype was seen a single time. This may come from a read error, since a much larger clone is one base off. The chain employs TRBV6-1 and TRBJ2-3; D may be TRBD2 (6 bases). The CDR3 has 16 residues. Germline V gene data show CDR1 as MNHNS and CDR2 as SASEGT. The CDR3 sequence is CTSSDFWGDGTDTQYF. For the CDR3, the DNA is TGTACCAGCAGTGATTTTTGGGGGGACGGCACAGATACGCAGTATTTT.

V is TRBV7-9 and J is TRBJ2-7; the D is unclear. Between the trimmed V and J ends, which lost 3 bases and 2 bases, there was a span of 11 bases. From germline, CDR1 is SEHNR and CDR2 FQNEAQ (reference sequence). The CDR3 sequence is 14 residues long. CDR3 loop: CASSLVGAAYEQYF. The CDR3 bases are TGTGCCAGCAGCTTGGTGGGCGCCGCCTACGAGCAGTACTTC. Full variable domain (missing parts from reference TRBV7-9 and TRBJ2-7): DTGVSQNPRHKITKRGQNVTFRCDPISEHNRLYWYRQTLGQGPEFLTYFQNEAQLEKSRLLSDRFSAERPKGSFSTLEIQRTEQGDSAMYLCASSLVGAAYEQYFGPGTRLTVT.

This clonotype was observed once. This chain uses TRBV7-8 with TRBJ1-6; possible D gene TRBD1, 5 bases. The CDR3 sequence is 17 residues long. Per germline, CDR1 SGHVS and CDR2 FQNEAQ. V was clipped by 5 bases and J by 7 bases, with 21 bases between them. CDR3 DNA sequence: TGTGCCAGCAGCATTCATCCGAGGGGCCCAAAGAATTCACCCCTCCACTTT. It yields the protein CASSIHPRGPKNSPLHF.

V usage is TRBV10-3 and J usage is TRBJ1-2, with D hard to call. Germline CDR1 and CDR2: ENHRY and SYGVKD. V dropped 3 bases and J dropped 1 base, with 9 bases sitting between them. The CDR3 spans 14 residues. For the CDR3, the DNA is TGTGCCATCAGTGACGTGGACGTTAACTATGGCTACACCTTC. The encoded protein is CAISDVDVNYGYTF.

This clonotype was recorded at least ten times. The rearrangement links TRBV12-5 to TRBJ1-1; D unclear. V was shortened by 1 base and J by 4 bases, with 10 bases between the two germline ends. The CDR3 extends over 14 amino acids. Germline CDR1 and CDR2: LGHNT and FRNRAP. In DNA form, the CDR3 reads TGTGCTAGTGGTTTGGGAGGTTGGGTCACTGAAGCTTTCTTT. Its protein is CASGLGGWVTEAFF. The whole variable domain, remainder taken from reference TRBV12-5 and TRBJ1-1, is DARVTQTPRHKVTEMGQEVTMRCQPILGHNTVFWYRQTMMQGLELLAYFRNRAPLDDSGMPKDRFSAEMPDATLATLKIQPSEPRDSAVYFCASGLGGWVTEAFFGQGTRLTVV.

The rearrangement joins TRBV20-1 to TRBJ2-5, with D possibly matching TRBD2 (5 bases). The V and J ends lost 2 bases and 5 bases respectively, with 18 bases between them. Looked up from germline, CDR1 is DFQATT and CDR2 is SNEGSKA (reference sequence). This CDR3 region has 15 residues. CDR3 in amino acids: CSARYGRGIGETQYF. The CDR3 DNA reads TGCAGTGCTAGATACGGACGGGGAATCGGGGAGACCCAGTACTTC.

The rearrangement links TRBV19 to TRBJ2-7; TRBD2 agrees at 10 bases. The CDR3 covers 18 residues. Losses at the gene ends were 1 base for V and 0 bases for J; bases not matched to a gene: 9. CDR1 is LNHDA and CDR2 is SQIVND in the germline V gene (reference sequence). The DNA for the CDR3 is TGTGCCAGTAGTATAGGATCGGGACTAGCGAGCTCCTCCTACGAGCAGTACTTC. It yields the protein CASSIGSGLASSSYEQYF.

The V and J genes are TRBV10-3 and TRBJ1-5; 12 bases line up with TRBD1. The V gene's germline CDR1 is ENHRY and CDR2 SYGVKD. After removal of 11 bases from V and 3 bases from J, the junction contained 5 bases not matched to a gene. The CDR3 contains 14 residues. The CDR3 coding sequence is TGTGCCTCCGGGACAGGGGGCAACAATCAGCCCCAGCATTTT. It encodes CASGTGGNNQPQHF.

The chain uses TRBV2 and TRBJ2-7; 9 bases map to TRBD1. The V gene end was trimmed by 2 bases and the J gene end by 6 bases; junction bases not matched to a gene: 8. Germline V CDR1 and CDR2: SNHLY, FYNNEI. The CDR3 runs to 15 residues. Written as DNA, the CDR3 is TGTGCCAGCAGTGAAACGGGACAGGGAGGGCGCGAGCAGTACTTC. Encoded protein: CASSETGQGGREQYF.

V gene TRBV2 combines with J gene TRBJ1-6; 7 bases fit TRBD1. The germline V gene encodes CDR1 SNHLY and CDR2 FYNNEI. The length of the CDR3 is 14 residues. After removal of 5 bases from V and 9 bases from J, the junction contained 7 bases not matched to a gene. CDR3 in amino acids: CASSLRDSPSPLHF. CDR3 bases: TGTGCCAGCAGTCTCCGGGACAGCCCTTCACCCCTCCACTTT.

The chain couples TRBV19 to TRBJ1-1; 10 positions agree with TRBD1. Germline V gene data show CDR1 as LNHDA and CDR2 as SQIVND (reference sequence). The CDR3 sequence is 16 residues long. Trimming removed 7 bases from V and 4 bases from J; junction bases left unmatched: 12. The CDR3 loop reads CASTDRGHSPTTEAFF. CDR3 nucleotides: TGTGCCAGTACTGACAGGGGGCATTCCCCCACCACTGAAGCTTTCTTT.